This T cell receptor beta chain was captured in a study of T cell repertoires in cytomegalovirus infection (dated by TCRdb to about 2019). Background for the entire study: Because public TCR beta signatures pointed to carriage of CMV infection together with the matching HLA type, the HLA type of each donor mattered for the analysis. Study-wide conclusions, independent of this receptor: In both this cohort and an independent roughly 350-donor cohort, the cumulative frequency of public TCR beta family members distinguished carriers of CMV infection plus the relevant HLA type. The ex vivo response was dominated by HLA-C-restricted CMV-specific TCR beta clonotypes, which also provided the single most frequent clonotype in two of eight donors.

V and J are truncated by 5 bases and 0 bases respectively, leaving an intervening sequence of 15 bases. The germline V gene yields SGHTA for CDR1 and FQGNSA for CDR2. The CDR3 contains 16 residues, cysteine and phenylalanine counted. Here the CDR3 DNA is all that survives: 48 bases in frame from base 1. This sample was sequenced with an Illumina HiSeq 1500. Using fastp at Q25 and MiXCR, TCRdb reprocessed the public reads and kept productive beta chains. Every entry covers one CDR3 protein and lists the most common genes and DNA from its rows. The sample includes under 800,000 distinct CDR3 sequences, with less than 25% observed a single time. The ten largest clones add up to approximately 8% of the sample. Many counts were recorded for this clonotype. Its recognized antigen is unknown. No base qualities exist here, and no much larger clone lies one base off it.

This sequence was found in a human donor in good health (CMV status not recorded). Some clones in this sample may be carry-over from other donors' samples. The chain joins TRBV7-2 to TRBJ2-3; the D region is possibly TRBD1 or TRBD2, each matching across 5 bases. The sample was CD8+ T cells from PBMCs. The CDR3 reads CASSLRARDSTDTQYF. The sequenced DNA: TGTGCCAGCAGCCTCCGGGCACGGGACAGCACAGATACGCAGTATTTT.